Sequencing of this T cell receptor beta chain was carried out in a study of blood T cell repertoires in COVID-19. Study-level information: The samples span acute and convalescent COVID-19 from the United States, Italy and Spain. The analysed material was cDNA or gDNA that came from T cells, B-cell-depleted T cells, or PBMCs.

In the study's own analysis: Estimated nucleated cell counts came from reference gene primer amplification. Profiling relied on immunoSEQ multiplex PCR, and the TCRdb table lists in-frame clones only, not all of them. The V and J calls and clone size come from that table; D and trimming were worked out from the DNA. In the table there are around 95,000 clones, around four fifths of which are singletons. This clone has just one count. The sequence was collected from a man in his fifties with active or convalescent COVID-19. Sequenced sample: peripheral blood.

CDR3 bases: TGTGCCACCAGTGACACTTCCTCGGGACAGGCCCAAGAGACCCAGTACTTC. Its protein is CATSDTSSGQAQETQYF. This chain links TRBV24-1 with TRBJ2-5; 8 bases agree with TRBD1. Losses at the gene ends were 4 bases for V and 1 base for J; bases not matched to a gene: 10. The CDR3 runs 17 residues. The germline CDR1 and CDR2 sequences are KGHDR and SFDVKD.